These 17 T cell receptor beta chains were all obtained from the same sample, sequenced in a study of cytomegalovirus exposure and HLA in healthy donors. Use of 60 Vbeta and 13 Jbeta primers characterized the PCR. Measured with immunoSEQ multiplex PCR; TCRdb has only the in-frame clones, and not every one. The sample contains more than 150,000 clones, around 85% of which appear only once. Specimen: PBMCs. The receptors come from a man aged 50 to 59 in good health and CMV-seropositive.

The chain recombines TRBV28 with TRBJ1-2; TRBD1 might be the D (5 bases). The CDR3 contains 14 residues. Germline loops: CDR1 MDHEN, CDR2 SYDVKM. Between the trimmed V and J ends, which lost 3 bases and 6 bases, there was a span of 14 bases. CDR3 DNA: TGTGCCAGCAGTTTTGCCAGGGAAATACATGGCTACACCTTC. This gives the protein CASSFAREIHGYTF.

This chain links TRBV5-4 with TRBJ2-7; 8 nucleotides agree with TRBD1. This CDR3 spans 15 amino acids. Germline values: CDR1 SGHNT, CDR2 YYREEE (reference sequence). With V trimmed by 4 bases and J by 3 bases, 9 bases remained unmatched. Here the CDR3 DNA reads TGTGCCAGCAGCCCAAGGTCAGGGGGCATCTACGAGCAGTACTTC. Translated, it gives CASSPRSGGIYEQYF.

The chain is built from TRBV28 and TRBJ2-1, with 8 bases aligning to TRBD1. Looked up from germline, CDR1 is MDHEN and CDR2 is SYDVKM. V dropped 1 base and J dropped 7; count of bases not matched to a gene: 9. CDR3 length: 16 residues. The CDR3 reads CASSLFETGGTNEQFF. The CDR3 coding sequence is TGTGCCAGCAGTTTATTCGAAACAGGGGGGACTAATGAGCAGTTCTTC.

The V and J genes are TRBV15 and TRBJ2-4; 7 bases are shared with TRBD1. The CDR3 extends over 13 amino acids. Germline V gene data show CDR1 as LNHNV and CDR2 as YYDKDF (reference sequence). V dropped 10 bases and J dropped 1; count of bases not matched to a gene: 4. Here the CDR3 reads CAIGDSAKNIQYF. For the CDR3, the DNA is TGTGCCATTGGGGACAGTGCCAAAAACATTCAGTACTTC.

The genes are TRBV6-1 and TRBJ2-3; 9 bases map to TRBD2. The junction had 2 bases not matched to a gene; V was cut back by 0 bases and J by 4 bases. Germline lookup yields CDR1 MNHNS and CDR2 SASEGT. CDR3 size: 15 residues. The CDR3 bases are TGTGCCAGCAGTGAAGCGGGACTAGCAGCAGATACGCAGTATTTT. This gives the protein CASSEAGLAADTQYF.

J is TRBJ2-7 and V is TRBV5-6; 9 nucleotides agree with TRBD1. This CDR3 region has 15 residues. V lost 3 bases and J lost 5; bases outside the gene matches: 9. Germline-derived CDR1 and CDR2 are SGHDT and YYEEEE. The CDR3, as DNA: TGTGCCAGCAGCTCACCGGGACAGGGAAAACACGAGCAGTACTTC. Amino acid sequence: CASSSPGQGKHEQYF.

Points on this clone: This CDR3 is also generated by other DNA sequences in the sample. V usage is TRBV9 and J usage is TRBJ2-1; possible D gene TRBD1, 6 bases. V shed 0 bases and J shed 4 bases, with 8 bases lying between them. Germline V gives CDR1 SGDLS, CDR2 YYNGEE. The CDR3 spans 14 residues. This chain's CDR3 is CASSVAGEYNEQFF. In DNA, the CDR3 is TGTGCCAGCAGCGTAGCAGGGGAGTACAATGAGCAGTTCTTC. The variable domain in full, with the rest retrieved from reference TRBV9 and TRBJ2-1, is DSGVTQTPKHLITATGQRVTLRCSPRSGDLSVYWYQQSLDQGLQFLIQYYNGEERAKGNILERFSAQQFPDLHSELNLSSLELGDSALYFCASSVAGEYNEQFFGPGTRLTVL.

The chain employs TRBV5-1 and TRBJ1-5; D is perhaps TRBD1 (5 bases). Germline V gives CDR1 SGHRS, CDR2 YFSETQ. V shed 4 bases and J shed 0 bases, with 14 bases lying between them. This CDR3 has 16 residues. CDR3 in amino acids: CASSQERTHSNQPQHF. CDR3 DNA sequence: TGCGCCAGCAGCCAAGAACGGACACATAGCAATCAGCCCCAGCATTTT.

V usage is TRBV7-6 and J usage is TRBJ2-1; 11 bases line up with TRBD2. Trimming removed 5 bases from V and 7 bases from J; junction bases left unmatched: 7. The length of the CDR3 is 15 residues. Per germline, CDR1 SGHVS and CDR2 FNYEAQ. The CDR3 loop reads CASSQLAGVKNEQFF. CDR3 nucleotides: TGTGCCAGCAGCCAACTAGCGGGAGTGAAAAATGAGCAGTTCTTC.

The chain links TRBV4-2 to TRBJ2-2, with TRBD2 identical over 9 bases. Germline values: CDR1 LGHNA, CDR2 YNFKEQ. V trimming: 1 base; J trimming: 6 bases; junction bases outside the gene matches: 6. The CDR3 has 16 residues. The CDR3 here is CASSQGMAGGAGELFF. In DNA, the CDR3 is TGTGCCAGCAGCCAAGGGATGGCGGGAGGGGCCGGGGAGCTGTTTTTT.

The gene calls are TRBV2 and TRBJ2-3; 7 positions agree with TRBD1. The germline V gene has CDR1 SNHLY and CDR2 FYNNEI. V lost 6 bases and J lost 4; bases outside the gene matches: 1. The CDR3 totals 12 residues. CDR3 region: CASRDRSDTQYF. As DNA, the CDR3 is TGTGCCAGCAGGGACAGGTCAGATACGCAGTATTTT.

This clone was found a few times. This chain links TRBV6-5 with TRBJ2-3; 13 nucleotides match TRBD2. Germline CDR1 and CDR2: MNHEY and SVGAGI. V lost 6 bases, J lost 4 bases, and 4 bases stayed unmatched. The length of the CDR3 is 15 residues. The CDR3 is CASSLTSGRPDTQYF. The CDR3, as DNA: TGTGCCAGCAGCTTGACTAGCGGGAGGCCAGATACGCAGTATTTT.

This chain links TRBV5-1 with TRBJ2-3; TRBD2 matches 12 bases. This CDR3 is 15 amino acids long. The V and J ends lost 3 bases and 4 bases, in that order; junction bases with no gene match: 3. Germline V gene sequence: CDR1 SGHRS, CDR2 YFSETQ. This CDR3 is CASSSASGGADTQYF. DNA of the CDR3: TGCGCCAGCAGCTCCGCTAGCGGGGGGGCAGATACGCAGTATTTT.

The chain uses TRBV5-1 and TRBJ2-5, with unresolved D. Germline V gives CDR1 SGHRS, CDR2 YFSETQ. Trimming removed 3 bases from V and 7 bases from J, with 10 bases in between. The CDR3 covers 12 residues. CDR3 DNA: TGCGCCAGCAGCTCGACTCGGCGGACCCAGTACTTC. This translates into CASSSTRRTQYF.

The chain couples TRBV14 to TRBJ2-7; D gene uncertain. Germline lookup yields CDR1 SGHDN and CDR2 FVKESK. This CDR3 is 13 amino acids long. Deletions cut 0 bases from V and 9 bases from J, with 12 bases between. CDR3 protein: CASSQDLGLAQYF. The CDR3 DNA follows: TGTGCCAGCAGCCAAGATCTGGGCCTGGCGCAGTACTTC.

The chain couples TRBV21-1 to TRBJ1-5. TRBV21-1 has pseudogene status. The CDR3 spans 16 residues. CDR3 in DNA: TGTGCCAGCACCCAACCCGGGCAGGGAGGGGATCAGCCCCAGCATTTT. Its protein is CASTQPGQGGDQPQHF.

The J gene is TRBJ1-1, the V gene TRBV9; possibly TRBD1 for D (6 bases). Trimming pared 4 bases from V and 0 bases from J, leaving 13 bases between. CDR3 length: 15 residues. CDR1 is SGDLS, CDR2 YYNGEE, per germline. The CDR3 loop is CASSRGKVMNTEAFF. CDR3 coding DNA: TGTGCCAGCAGCAGGGGGAAGGTGATGAACACTGAAGCTTTCTTT.